This T cell receptor beta chain comes out of a study of molecular identifiers for immune sequencing clone quantification. Whole-study results and caveats: For highly expanded clones, sizes could be underestimated when identical TCR molecules share a barcode. Clones that had above 20 RNA copies took up over 99% of effector molecules but under 1% in naive cells.

This CDR3 is 17 amino acids long. The V end lost 5 bases, the J end lost 0 bases, and 17 bases lay between the germline ends. Germline CDR1 is SGHVS and CDR2 is FNYEAQ. Listed TCR primers and previously described methods were used for bulk TCR libraries. TCRdb called the PCR reads again in MiXCR, with one record for every CDR3 protein. The sample carries 60,000 to 65,000 distinct CDR3 sequences, 19% recorded once. Worth noting for this clonotype: No antigen is known for it.

Based on a CD8+CD4-CCR7+CD45RA+ profile, naive CD8 T cells were sorted. V and J are TRBV7-6 and TRBJ1-5; no clear D gene. Material for sequencing was naive CD8+ T cells from blood, with Jurkat cell RNA spiked in. This sample's subset: FACS-sorted CD8+CD4-CCR7+CD45RA+ naive T cells. This TCR was recovered from a human donor in good health. Some libraries in this study had Jurkat cell RNA spiked in. The CDR3 here is CASSGDRNGYSNQPQHF. DNA of the CDR3: TGTGCCAGCAGCGGAGACCGCAACGGGTATAGCAATCAGCCCCAGCATTTT.